These T cell receptor beta chains were read from a single sample in a study of control samples from healthy donors and cancer patients. The method was immunoSEQ multiplex PCR; TCRdb's version includes in-frame clones alone and lacks a portion of them. The table lists over 150,000 clones, approximately 92% of them singletons, with 2% to 2.5% in the top ten. The specimen sequenced was blood. The receptors shown here come from a woman aged 40 to 50 in good health. Both conserved end residues are part of each CDR3. Each record gives: clone size, D gene, J gene, V gene, CDR3 DNA, CDR3 protein. D genes are given only for firm matches. Where a row states a size, it is once, few, many or the class of an expanded clone; other rows omit it.

clone_size: once
d_call: TRBD2
j_call: TRBJ2-2
v_call: TRBV19
cdr3_nt: TGTGCCAGTAGGGCTAGCGGGAACACCGGGGAGCTGTTTTTT
cdr3_aa: CASRASGNTGELFF

clone_size: once
d_call: -
j_call: TRBJ2-1
v_call: TRBV9
cdr3_nt: TGTGCCAGCAGCGTAGGAGGGGGGTTCTACAATGAGCAGTTCTTC
cdr3_aa: CASSVGGGFYNEQFF

clone_size: -
d_call: -
j_call: TRBJ1-2
v_call: TRBV3-1/TRBV3-2
cdr3_nt: TGTGCCAGCAGCCAGGGAGACTATGGCTACACCTTC
cdr3_aa: CASSQGDYGYTF

clone_size: -
d_call: -
j_call: TRBJ2-3
v_call: TRBV18
cdr3_nt: TGTGCCAGCTCACCCGGCATCACAGATACGCAGTATTTT
cdr3_aa: CASSPGITDTQYF

clone_size: once
d_call: -
j_call: TRBJ1-1
v_call: TRBV3-1/TRBV3-2
cdr3_nt: TGTGCCAGCAGCTTCCCCCCCGGGGGGGAAGCTTTCTTT
cdr3_aa: CASSFPPGGEAFF

clone_size: -
d_call: TRBD1
j_call: TRBJ2-2
v_call: TRBV27
cdr3_nt: TGTGCCAGCAGGGAAACTCCCAACAGGGGGCCGAACACCGGGGAGCTGTTTTTT
cdr3_aa: CASRETPNRGPNTGELFF

clone_size: once
d_call: -
j_call: TRBJ1-3
v_call: TRBV5-6
cdr3_nt: TGTGCCAGCAGCTTGACCACAGGACCGGGTGGAAACACCATATATTTT
cdr3_aa: CASSLTTGPGGNTIYF

clone_size: -
d_call: -
j_call: TRBJ1-1
v_call: TRBV6-5
cdr3_nt: TGTGCCAGCAGTTACTCTGTAGGGTTTAGCACTGAAGCTTTCTTT
cdr3_aa: CASSYSVGFSTEAFF

clone_size: -
d_call: TRBD2
j_call: TRBJ2-1
v_call: TRBV6-5
cdr3_nt: TGTGCCAGCAGCGGGACTAGCGGGGTTGGTGAGCAGTTCTTC
cdr3_aa: CASSGTSGVGEQFF

clone_size: -
d_call: -
j_call: TRBJ1-5
v_call: TRBV4-1
cdr3_nt: TGCGCCAGCAGCATACAGGGAGAAGGTCAGCCCCAGCATTTT
cdr3_aa: CASSIQGEGQPQHF

clone_size: once
d_call: -
j_call: TRBJ2-5
v_call: TRBV7-2
cdr3_nt: TGTGCCAGCAGCTCAGCTGGTGCCGGTGAGACCCAGTACTTC
cdr3_aa: CASSSAGAGETQYF

clone_size: -
d_call: -
j_call: TRBJ1-1
v_call: TRBV7-2
cdr3_nt: TGTGCCAGCAGCTCCCGGGGGGCGAACACTGAAGCTTTCTTT
cdr3_aa: CASSSRGANTEAFF

clone_size: -
d_call: -
j_call: TRBJ2-7
v_call: TRBV5-1
cdr3_nt: TGCGCCAGCAGCCCCAGAACCGGGGGGCAATACGAGCAGTACTTC
cdr3_aa: CASSPRTGGQYEQYF

clone_size: -
d_call: -
j_call: TRBJ1-4
v_call: TRBV4-1
cdr3_nt: TGCGCCAGCAGCCAAGCCGGAGCAACTAATGAAAAACTGTTTTTT
cdr3_aa: CASSQAGATNEKLFF